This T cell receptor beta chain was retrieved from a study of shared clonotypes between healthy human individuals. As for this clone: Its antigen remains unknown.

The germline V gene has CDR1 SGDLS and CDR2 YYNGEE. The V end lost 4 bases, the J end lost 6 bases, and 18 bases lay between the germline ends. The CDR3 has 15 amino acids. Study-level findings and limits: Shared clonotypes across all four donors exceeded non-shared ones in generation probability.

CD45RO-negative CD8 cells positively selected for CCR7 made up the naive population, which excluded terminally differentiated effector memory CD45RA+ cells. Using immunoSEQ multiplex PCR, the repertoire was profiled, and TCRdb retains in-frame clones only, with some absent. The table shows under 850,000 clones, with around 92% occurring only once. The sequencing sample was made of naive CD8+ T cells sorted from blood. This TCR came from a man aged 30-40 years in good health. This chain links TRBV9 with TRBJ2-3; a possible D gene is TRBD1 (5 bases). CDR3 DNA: TGTGCCAGCAGCCCAGCAGGGTTCACATGGGATACGCAGTATTTT. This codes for CASSPAGFTWDTQYF.